Detailed here is one TCR beta chain. Distinct nucleotide sequences in the sample also encode this CDR3. The data were obtained in a study of blood T cell repertoires in COVID-19. Study context: In each case, the material was cDNA or gDNA derived from T cells, B-cell-depleted T cells, or PBMCs.

Germline CDR1 SNHLY, CDR2 FYNNEI. Germline trimming cut 6 bases from V and 4 bases from J; bases unmatched to any gene: 3. The CDR3 runs 13 residues. Sequencing was performed with immunoSEQ multiplex PCR; in TCRdb, only in-frame clones are kept and a portion is missing. This repertoire shows about 65,000 clones, more than 90% found once; its top ten account for 1.3%. The sample was peripheral blood. The chain recombines TRBV2 with TRBJ1-5, with TRBD1 matching 7 bases. The TCR comes from a man in his 60s with acute or convalescent COVID-19. Here the CDR3 DNA reads TGTGCCAGCAGATTACAGGGGAATCAGCCCCAGCATTTT. This gives the protein CASRLQGNQPQHF.